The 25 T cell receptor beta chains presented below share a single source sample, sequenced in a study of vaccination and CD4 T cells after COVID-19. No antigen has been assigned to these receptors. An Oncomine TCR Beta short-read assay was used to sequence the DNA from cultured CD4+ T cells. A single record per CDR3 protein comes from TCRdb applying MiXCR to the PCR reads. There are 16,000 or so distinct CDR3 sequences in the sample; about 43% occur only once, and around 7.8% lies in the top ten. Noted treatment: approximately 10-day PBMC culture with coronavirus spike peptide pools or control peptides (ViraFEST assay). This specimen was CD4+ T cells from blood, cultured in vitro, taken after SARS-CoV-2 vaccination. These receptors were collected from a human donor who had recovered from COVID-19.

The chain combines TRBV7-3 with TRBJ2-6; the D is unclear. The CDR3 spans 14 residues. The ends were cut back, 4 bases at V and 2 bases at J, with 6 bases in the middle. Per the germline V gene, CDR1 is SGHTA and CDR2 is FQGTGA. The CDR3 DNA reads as TGTGCCAGCAGCTCGATCCCTGGGGCCAACGTCCTGACTTTC. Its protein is CASSSIPGANVLTF.

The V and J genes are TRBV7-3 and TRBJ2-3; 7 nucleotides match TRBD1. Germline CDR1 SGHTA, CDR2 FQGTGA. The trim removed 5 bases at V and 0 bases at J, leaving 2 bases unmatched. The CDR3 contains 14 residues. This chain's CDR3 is CASSRDSSTDTQYF. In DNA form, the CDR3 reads TGTGCCAGCAGCCGGGACAGTAGCACAGATACGCAGTATTTT.

CDR3 in DNA: TGCAGTGCTAGAGACCCCGGGACAGGGTATATGGATACGCAGTATTTT. This gives the protein CSARDPGTGYMDTQYF. This chain links TRBV20-1 with TRBJ2-3; 9 nucleotides match TRBD1. Looked up from germline, CDR1 is DFQATT and CDR2 is SNEGSKA (reference sequence). This CDR3 has 16 residues. The ends lost 0 bases at V and 6 bases at J; junction bases unmatched: 10.

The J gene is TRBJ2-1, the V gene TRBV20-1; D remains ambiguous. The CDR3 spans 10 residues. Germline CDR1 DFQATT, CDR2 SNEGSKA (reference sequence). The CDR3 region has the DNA TGCTCTTGCTTGGGTAACGAGCAGTTCTTC. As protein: CSCLGNEQFF.

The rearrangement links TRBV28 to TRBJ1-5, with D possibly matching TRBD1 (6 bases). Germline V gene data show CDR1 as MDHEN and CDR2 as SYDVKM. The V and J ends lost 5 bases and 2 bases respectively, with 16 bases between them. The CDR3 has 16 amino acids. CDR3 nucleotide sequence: TGTGCCAGCAGTCCAGAAGGAGGGGGTCGCAATCAGCCCCAGCATTTT. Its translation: CASSPEGGGRNQPQHF.

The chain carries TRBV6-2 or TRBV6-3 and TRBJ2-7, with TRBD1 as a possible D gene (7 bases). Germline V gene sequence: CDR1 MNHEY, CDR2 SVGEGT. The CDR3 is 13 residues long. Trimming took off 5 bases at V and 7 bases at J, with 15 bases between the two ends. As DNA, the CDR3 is TGTGCCAGCAGTCGGGACAGCGGGCGGGAGCAGTACTTC. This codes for CASSRDSGREQYF.

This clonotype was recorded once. The CDR3 sequence: CASSLAGVYEQYF. In DNA form, the CDR3 reads TGTGCCAGCAGCTTGGCGGGGGTTTACGAGCAGTACTTC. The chain is built from TRBV5-4 and TRBJ2-7; D perhaps matches TRBD2 (6 bases). The CDR3 totals 13 residues. V lost 0 bases to trimming and J lost 4 bases, with 8 bases between them. Germline assignment: CDR1 SGHNT and CDR2 YYREEE (reference sequence).

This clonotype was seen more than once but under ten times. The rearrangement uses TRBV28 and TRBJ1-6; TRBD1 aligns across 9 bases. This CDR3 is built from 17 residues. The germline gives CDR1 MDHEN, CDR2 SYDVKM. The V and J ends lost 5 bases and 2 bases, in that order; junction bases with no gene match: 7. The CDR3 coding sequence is TGTGCCAGCAGTAACAGGGGGCTTGAGACCTATAATTCACCCCTCCACTTT. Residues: CASSNRGLETYNSPLHF.

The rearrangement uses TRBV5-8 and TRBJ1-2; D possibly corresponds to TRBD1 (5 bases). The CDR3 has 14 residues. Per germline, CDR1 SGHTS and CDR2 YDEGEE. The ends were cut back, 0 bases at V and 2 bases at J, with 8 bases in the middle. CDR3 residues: CASSLDAGNYGYTF. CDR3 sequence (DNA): TGTGCCAGCAGCTTGGATGCAGGGAACTATGGCTACACCTTC.

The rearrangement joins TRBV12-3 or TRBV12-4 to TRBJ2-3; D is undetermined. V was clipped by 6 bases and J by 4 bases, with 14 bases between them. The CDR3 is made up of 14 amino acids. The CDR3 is CASSAVLPPDTQYF. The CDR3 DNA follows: TGTGCCAGCAGCGCCGTGCTCCCCCCAGATACGCAGTATTTT.

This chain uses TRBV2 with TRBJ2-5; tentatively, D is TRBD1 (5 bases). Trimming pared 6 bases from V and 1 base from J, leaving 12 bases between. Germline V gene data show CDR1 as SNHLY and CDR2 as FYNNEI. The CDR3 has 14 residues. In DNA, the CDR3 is TGTGCCAGCAGCGACCAGGGAATCCAAGAGACCCAGTACTTC. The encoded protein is CASSDQGIQETQYF. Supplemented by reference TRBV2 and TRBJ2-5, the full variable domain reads EPEVTQTPSHQVTQMGQEVILRCVPISNHLYFYWYRQILGQKVEFLVSFYNNEISEKSEIFDDQFSVERPDGSNFTLKIRSTKLEDSAMYFCASSDQGIQETQYFGPGTRLLVL.

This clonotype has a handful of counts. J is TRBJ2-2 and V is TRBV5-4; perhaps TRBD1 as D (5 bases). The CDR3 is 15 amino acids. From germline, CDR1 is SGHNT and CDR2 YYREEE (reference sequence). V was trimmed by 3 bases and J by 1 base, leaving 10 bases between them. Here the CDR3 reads CASSSRVRNTGELFF. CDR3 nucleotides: TGTGCCAGCAGCTCCAGGGTTAGGAACACCGGGGAGCTGTTTTTT.

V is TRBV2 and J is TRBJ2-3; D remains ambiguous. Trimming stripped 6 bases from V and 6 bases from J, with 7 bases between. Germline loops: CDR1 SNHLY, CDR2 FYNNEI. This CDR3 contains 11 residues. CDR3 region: CASRISDTQYF. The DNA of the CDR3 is TGTGCCAGCAGAATAAGCGATACGCAGTATTTT.

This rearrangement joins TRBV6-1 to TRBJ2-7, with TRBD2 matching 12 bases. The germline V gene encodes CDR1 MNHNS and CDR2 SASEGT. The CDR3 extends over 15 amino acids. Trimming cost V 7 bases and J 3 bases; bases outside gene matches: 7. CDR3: CASTTPGLAGYEQYF. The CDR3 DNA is TGTGCCAGCACCACACCGGGACTAGCGGGCTACGAGCAGTACTTC.

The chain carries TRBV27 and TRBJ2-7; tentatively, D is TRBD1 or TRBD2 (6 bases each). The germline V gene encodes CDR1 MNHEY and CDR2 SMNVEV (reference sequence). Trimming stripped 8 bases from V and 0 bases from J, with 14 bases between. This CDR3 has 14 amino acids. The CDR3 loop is CASRRGTLSYEQYF. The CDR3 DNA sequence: TGTGCCAGCCGGAGGGGGACCCTCTCCTACGAGCAGTACTTC.

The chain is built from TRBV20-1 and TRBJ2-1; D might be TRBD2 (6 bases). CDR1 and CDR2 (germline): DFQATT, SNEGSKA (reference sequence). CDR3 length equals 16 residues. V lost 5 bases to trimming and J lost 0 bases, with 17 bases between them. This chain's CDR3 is CSALTAGTRSYNEQFF. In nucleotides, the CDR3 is TGCAGTGCTCTCACGGCGGGGACTCGCTCCTACAATGAGCAGTTCTTC.

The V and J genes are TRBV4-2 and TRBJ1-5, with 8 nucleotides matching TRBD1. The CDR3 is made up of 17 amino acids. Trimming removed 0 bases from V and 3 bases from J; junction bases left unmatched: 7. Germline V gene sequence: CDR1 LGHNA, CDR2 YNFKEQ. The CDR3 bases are TGTGCCAGCAGCCAAGATCAATGGGACAGGTACAATCAGCCCCAGCATTTT. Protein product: CASSQDQWDRYNQPQHF.

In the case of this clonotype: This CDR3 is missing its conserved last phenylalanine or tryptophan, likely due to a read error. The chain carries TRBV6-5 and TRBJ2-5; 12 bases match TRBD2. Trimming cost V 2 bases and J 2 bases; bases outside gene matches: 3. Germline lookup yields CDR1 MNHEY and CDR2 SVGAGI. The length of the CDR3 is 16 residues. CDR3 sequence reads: CASSYGLAGRQETQYS. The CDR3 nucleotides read TGTGCCAGCAGTTACGGACTAGCGGGGAGGCAAGAGACCCAGTACTCC.

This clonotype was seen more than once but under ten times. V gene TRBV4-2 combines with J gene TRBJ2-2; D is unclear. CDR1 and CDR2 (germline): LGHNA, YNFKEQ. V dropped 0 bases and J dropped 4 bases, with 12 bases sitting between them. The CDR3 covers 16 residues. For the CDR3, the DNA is TGTGCCAGCAGCCAAGATTACCATACAGTCACCGGGGAGCTGTTTTTT. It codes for CASSQDYHTVTGELFF.

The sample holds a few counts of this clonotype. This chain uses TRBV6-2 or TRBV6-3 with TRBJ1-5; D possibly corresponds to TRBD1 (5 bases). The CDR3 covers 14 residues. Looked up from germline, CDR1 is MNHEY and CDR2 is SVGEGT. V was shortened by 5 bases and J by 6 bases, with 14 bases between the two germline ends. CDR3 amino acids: CASSPFIGTQPQHF. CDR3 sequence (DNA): TGTGCCAGCAGTCCGTTCATCGGGACTCAGCCCCAGCATTTT.

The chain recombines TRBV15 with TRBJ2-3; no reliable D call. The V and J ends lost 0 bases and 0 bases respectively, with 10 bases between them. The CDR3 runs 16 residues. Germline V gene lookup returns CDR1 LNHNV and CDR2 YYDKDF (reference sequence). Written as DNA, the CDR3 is TGTGCCACCAGCAGAGATGGCAGAGCTAGCACAGATACGCAGTATTTT. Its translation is CATSRDGRASTDTQYF.

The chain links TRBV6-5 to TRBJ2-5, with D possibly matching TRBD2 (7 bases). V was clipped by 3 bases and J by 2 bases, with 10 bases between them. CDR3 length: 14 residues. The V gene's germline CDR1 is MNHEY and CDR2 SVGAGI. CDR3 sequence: CASSYRGGQETQYF. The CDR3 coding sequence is TGTGCCAGCAGTTATAGGGGGGGTCAAGAGACCCAGTACTTC.

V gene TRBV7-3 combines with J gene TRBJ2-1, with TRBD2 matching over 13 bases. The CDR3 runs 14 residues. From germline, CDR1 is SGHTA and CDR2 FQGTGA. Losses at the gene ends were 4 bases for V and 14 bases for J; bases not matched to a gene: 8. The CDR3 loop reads CASSSGGLAGDKFF. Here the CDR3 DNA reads TGTGCCAGCAGCTCCGGAGGACTAGCGGGAGATAAGTTCTTC.

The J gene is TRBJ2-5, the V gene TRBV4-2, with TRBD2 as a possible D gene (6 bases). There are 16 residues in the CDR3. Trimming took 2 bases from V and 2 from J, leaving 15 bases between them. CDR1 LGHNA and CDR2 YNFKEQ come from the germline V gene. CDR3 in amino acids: CASSQRRGSLQETQYF. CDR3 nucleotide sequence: TGTGCCAGCAGCCAACGGCGGGGCTCCCTACAAGAGACCCAGTACTTC.

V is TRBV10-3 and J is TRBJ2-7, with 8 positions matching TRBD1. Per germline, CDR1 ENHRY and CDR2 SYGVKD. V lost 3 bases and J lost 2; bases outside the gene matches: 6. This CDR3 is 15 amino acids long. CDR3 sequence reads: CAISDLGTGTYEQYF. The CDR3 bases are TGTGCCATCAGTGACCTGGGGACAGGTACCTACGAGCAGTACTTC.